This TCR beta chain was retrieved from a study of human T cells and chemical hapten exposure. Study as a whole: Patients received weekly diphenylcyclopropenone doses to the scalp throughout the roughly 26-week study.

The CDR3 spans 13 residues. Trimming stripped 2 bases from V and 10 bases from J, with 9 bases between. CDR1 is SGHAT and CDR2 is FQNNGV in the germline V gene. MiXCR was run by TCRdb on the RACE reads, yielding one entry per CDR3 protein. This table holds 180,000 or so distinct CDR3 sequences, under 35% found once. Time point meaning: pre-sensitization, week 0. Treatment: therapeutic diphenylcyclopropenone sensitization with weekly scalp DPC. This chain links TRBV11-2 with TRBJ1-6, with TRBD1 as a possible D gene (5 bases). The receptor comes from a woman aged 30 to 39 with alopecia areata. Some clones in this sample may be carry-over from other donors' samples. The sequences come from whole blood, collected in connection with sensitization to the hapten diphenylcyclopropenone (DPC). The chain's CDR3 is CASSLMGDSPLHF. The CDR3 nucleotides are TGTGCCAGCAGCTTAATGGGGGACTCACCCCTCCACTTT.